This entry lists 18 T cell receptor beta chains sequenced from one sample in a study of patients and donors after allogeneic stem cell transplantation. TCRdb called the RT-PCR reads again in MiXCR, with one record for every CDR3 protein. Among 95,000 to 120,000 distinct CDR3 sequences, 35% to 45% were seen once, and the ten largest hold under 30%. The sample consisted of blood, either unsorted or a sorted T cell fraction (not recorded which). Source of these receptors: a human donor who was either an allogeneic HSCT recipient or a stem cell or donor lymphocyte infusion donor (not recorded which). It is not recorded whose cells these are; they may come from a transplant donor.

This clonotype was seen ten or more times. The chain uses TRBV7-3 and TRBJ1-1; D unresolved. Germline CDR1 reads SGHTA; CDR2 reads FQGTGA. This CDR3 has 13 amino acids. The V end lost 3 bases, the J end lost 2 bases, and 7 bases lay between the germline ends. For the CDR3, the DNA is TGTGCCAGCAGCTTGTACAGAAACACTGAAGCTTTCTTT. Amino acid sequence: CASSLYRNTEAFF.

The J gene is TRBJ2-2, the V gene TRBV6-1; TRBD1 is a possible D gene (6 bases). The CDR3 sequence is 16 residues long. V was shortened by 4 bases and J by 6 bases, with 18 bases between the two germline ends. CDR1 is MNHNS, CDR2 SASEGT, per germline. The CDR3 DNA follows: TGTGCCAGCAGTGCCCGGGACACCAATATCGCCGGGGAGCTGTTTTTT. Protein: CASSARDTNIAGELFF.

The chain links TRBV10-3 to TRBJ2-4; D is possibly TRBD2 (6 bases). This CDR3 has 17 residues. Germline V CDR1 and CDR2: ENHRY, SYGVKD. Between the trimmed V and J ends, which lost 0 bases and 1 base, there was a span of 13 bases. CDR3 sequence (DNA): TGTGCCATCAGTGAGTCGTGGGGGGATTCCGCCAAAAACATTCAGTACTTC. Protein: CAISESWGDSAKNIQYF.

The CDR3 protein is CSVDGAASYNEQFF. CDR3 DNA: TGCAGCGTTGACGGCGCAGCCTCCTACAATGAGCAGTTCTTC. The chain links TRBV29-1 to TRBJ2-1, with D uncertain. CDR1 is SQVTM, CDR2 ANQGSEA, per germline. The CDR3 has 14 amino acids. Trimming removed 3 bases from V and 0 bases from J, with 9 bases in between.

The V gene is TRBV10-3, the J gene TRBJ2-5; a possible D gene is TRBD2 (5 bases). V was trimmed by 0 bases and J by 3 bases, leaving 11 bases between them. Germline V lookup: CDR1 ENHRY, CDR2 SYGVKD. The CDR3 spans 15 residues. CDR3 sequence (DNA): TGTGCCATCAGTGAGTCGTTAGCGAGGGAAGAGACCCAGTACTTC. Translation: CAISESLAREETQYF.

The rearrangement joins TRBV6-2 or TRBV6-3 to TRBJ2-7; D may be TRBD2 (13 bases). The V gene's germline CDR1 is MNHEY and CDR2 SVGEGT. The CDR3 has 19 residues. Trimming cost V 6 bases and J 1 base, with 28 bases left between them. This CDR3 is CASRGTGGGLAGESYEQYF. CDR3 nucleotides: TGTGCCAGCAGAGGGACAGGGGGCGGACTAGCGGGAGAGTCCTACGAGCAGTACTTC.

The V call is TRBV12-3 or TRBV12-4, the J call TRBJ2-1; D is unclear. This CDR3 has 12 amino acids. The germline V and J ends were trimmed by 3 bases and 8 bases, with 8 bases remaining between them. DNA of the CDR3: TGTGCCAGCAGTTTCCTAGGAGATGAGCAGTTCTTC. Encoded protein: CASSFLGDEQFF.

CDR3 nucleotide sequence: TGTGCCAGCAGTTACTCGAGTCCAGCGGATGAGCAGTTCTTC. Protein sequence: CASSYSSPADEQFF. V gene TRBV6-2 or TRBV6-3 combines with J gene TRBJ2-1; D is perhaps TRBD2 (5 bases). The CDR3 spans 14 residues. V lost 0 bases and J lost 8, with 11 bases in between. Germline CDR1 reads MNHEY; CDR2 reads SVGEGT.

The CDR3 reads CASSSPRQAPRETQYF. DNA for the CDR3: TGTGCCAGCAGTTCCCCCCGTCAGGCCCCCAGGGAGACCCAGTACTTC. J is TRBJ2-5 and V is TRBV6-6; D unresolved. V was trimmed by 4 bases and J by 5 bases, leaving 20 bases between them. Germline CDR1 MNHNY, CDR2 SVGAGI (reference sequence). This CDR3 contains 16 residues.

The chain links TRBV12-3 or TRBV12-4 to TRBJ2-7, with D uncertain. This CDR3 comprises 15 residues. The V and J ends lost 2 bases and 0 bases respectively, with 11 bases between them. This CDR3 reads CASSLSPPYSYEQYF. Here the CDR3 DNA reads TGTGCCAGCAGTTTATCCCCACCGTACTCCTACGAGCAGTACTTC.

This clonotype turned up a few times. The chain uses TRBV20-1 and TRBJ1-1; no definite D call. CDR1 DFQATT and CDR2 SNEGSKA come from the germline V gene (reference sequence). Trimming removed 3 bases from V and 8 bases from J, with 10 bases in between. The CDR3 spans 11 residues. Here the CDR3 reads CSARYPKEAFF. CDR3 DNA: TGCAGTGCTAGGTATCCTAAAGAAGCTTTCTTT.

The CDR3 DNA follows: TGTGCCAGCAGTTGGGACAGGGCCAATCAGCCCCAGCATTTT. Translating gives CASSWDRANQPQHF. The J gene is TRBJ1-5, the V gene TRBV12-3 or TRBV12-4; 9 nucleotides align to TRBD1. The length of the CDR3 is 14 residues. V shed 4 bases and J 3 bases; nucleotides not matched to a gene: 1.

There are a few counts of this clonotype. V gene TRBV28 combines with J gene TRBJ2-5; the D gene is possibly TRBD1 (5 bases). Trimming cost V 5 bases and J 4 bases, with 8 bases left between them. The germline V gene encodes CDR1 MDHEN and CDR2 SYDVKM. The CDR3 has 12 amino acids. The CDR3 reads CASSAGRETQYF. The CDR3 DNA reads TGTGCCAGCAGTGCAGGGCGAGAGACCCAGTACTTC.

V usage is TRBV4-3 and J usage is TRBJ1-2, with 7 positions matching TRBD1. Unmatched junction bases numbered 3, after V lost 1 base and J lost 4 bases. The germline V gene encodes CDR1 LGHNA and CDR2 YSLEER. CDR3 length: 14 amino acids. The CDR3 loop is CASSQGQGPYGYTF. The CDR3 region has the DNA TGCGCCAGCAGCCAAGGACAGGGCCCCTATGGCTACACCTTC.

This sequence joins TRBV10-3 and TRBJ2-2; D unclear. V shed 3 bases and J shed 7 bases, with 6 bases lying between them. The CDR3 consists of 12 residues. Germline values: CDR1 ENHRY, CDR2 SYGVKD. The CDR3 bases are TGTGCCATCAGTGATTCTGGCGGGGAGCTGTTTTTT. Residues: CAISDSGGELFF.

This clonotype has a handful of counts. The chain combines TRBV7-3 with TRBJ1-6, with D perhaps matching TRBD1 (5 bases). The CDR3 spans 12 residues. Trimming stripped 4 bases from V and 11 bases from J, with 9 bases between. CDR1 and CDR2 (germline): SGHTA, FQGTGA. The CDR3 bases are TGTGCCAGCAGCTCCCCGGGGGCACCCCTCCACTTT. Encoded protein: CASSSPGAPLHF.

This clonotype was counted a few times. The genes are TRBV12-3 or TRBV12-4 and TRBJ2-2; TRBD1 matches at 9 bases. This CDR3 is built from 16 residues. The trim removed 6 bases at V and 3 bases at J, leaving 8 bases unmatched. In DNA form, the CDR3 reads TGTGCCAGCAGCCCGCCCCGGACAGGGGACACCGGGGAGCTGTTTTTT. Translating gives CASSPPRTGDTGELFF.

V gene TRBV20-1 combines with J gene TRBJ2-7, with unresolved D. Trimming took 6 bases from V and 0 from J, leaving 9 bases between them. The CDR3 is 12 residues long. The germline CDR1 and CDR2 sequences are DFQATT and SNEGSKA (reference sequence). CDR3 nucleotide sequence: TGCAGTGCCGAGGAGAGCTCCTACGAGCAGTACTTC. This translates into CSAEESSYEQYF.